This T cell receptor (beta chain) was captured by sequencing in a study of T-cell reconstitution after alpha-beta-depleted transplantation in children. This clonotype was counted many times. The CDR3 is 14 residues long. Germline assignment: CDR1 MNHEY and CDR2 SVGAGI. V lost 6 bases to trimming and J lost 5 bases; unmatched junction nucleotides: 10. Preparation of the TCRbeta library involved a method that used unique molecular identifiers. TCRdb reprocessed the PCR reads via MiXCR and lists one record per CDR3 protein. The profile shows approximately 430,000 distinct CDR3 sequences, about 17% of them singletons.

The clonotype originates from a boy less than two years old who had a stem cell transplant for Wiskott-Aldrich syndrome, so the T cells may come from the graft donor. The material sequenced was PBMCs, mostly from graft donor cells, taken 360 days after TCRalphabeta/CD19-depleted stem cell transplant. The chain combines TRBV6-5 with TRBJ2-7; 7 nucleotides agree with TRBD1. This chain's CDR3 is CASSQGQEFDEQYF. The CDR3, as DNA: TGTGCCAGCAGCCAAGGACAGGAATTCGACGAGCAGTACTTC.